This T cell receptor beta chain was profiled in a study of shared clonotypes between healthy human individuals. Some clones are missing from TCRdb's copy, which holds only in-frame ones; the method was immunoSEQ multiplex PCR. The profile shows a few million clones, more than 80% of them singletons. With 6 bases clipped from V and 0 bases from J, the junction kept 4 bases outside the gene matches. The CDR3 is 15 amino acids. From germline, CDR1 is SNHLY and CDR2 FYNNEI. This clone was recorded a few times. The chain carries TRBV2 and TRBJ2-3, with TRBD2 matching over 9 bases. The sample taken for sequencing was naive CD4+ T cells from PBMCs. Subset reported: CD45RA+ positively selected. The sequence was collected from a man between 18 and 29 years old in good health. Some clones in this sample may be carry-over from other donors' samples. The CDR3 region has the DNA TGTGCCAGCAGGAAACTAGCGGGTAGCACAGATACGCAGTATTTT. The encoded protein is CASRKLAGSTDTQYF.